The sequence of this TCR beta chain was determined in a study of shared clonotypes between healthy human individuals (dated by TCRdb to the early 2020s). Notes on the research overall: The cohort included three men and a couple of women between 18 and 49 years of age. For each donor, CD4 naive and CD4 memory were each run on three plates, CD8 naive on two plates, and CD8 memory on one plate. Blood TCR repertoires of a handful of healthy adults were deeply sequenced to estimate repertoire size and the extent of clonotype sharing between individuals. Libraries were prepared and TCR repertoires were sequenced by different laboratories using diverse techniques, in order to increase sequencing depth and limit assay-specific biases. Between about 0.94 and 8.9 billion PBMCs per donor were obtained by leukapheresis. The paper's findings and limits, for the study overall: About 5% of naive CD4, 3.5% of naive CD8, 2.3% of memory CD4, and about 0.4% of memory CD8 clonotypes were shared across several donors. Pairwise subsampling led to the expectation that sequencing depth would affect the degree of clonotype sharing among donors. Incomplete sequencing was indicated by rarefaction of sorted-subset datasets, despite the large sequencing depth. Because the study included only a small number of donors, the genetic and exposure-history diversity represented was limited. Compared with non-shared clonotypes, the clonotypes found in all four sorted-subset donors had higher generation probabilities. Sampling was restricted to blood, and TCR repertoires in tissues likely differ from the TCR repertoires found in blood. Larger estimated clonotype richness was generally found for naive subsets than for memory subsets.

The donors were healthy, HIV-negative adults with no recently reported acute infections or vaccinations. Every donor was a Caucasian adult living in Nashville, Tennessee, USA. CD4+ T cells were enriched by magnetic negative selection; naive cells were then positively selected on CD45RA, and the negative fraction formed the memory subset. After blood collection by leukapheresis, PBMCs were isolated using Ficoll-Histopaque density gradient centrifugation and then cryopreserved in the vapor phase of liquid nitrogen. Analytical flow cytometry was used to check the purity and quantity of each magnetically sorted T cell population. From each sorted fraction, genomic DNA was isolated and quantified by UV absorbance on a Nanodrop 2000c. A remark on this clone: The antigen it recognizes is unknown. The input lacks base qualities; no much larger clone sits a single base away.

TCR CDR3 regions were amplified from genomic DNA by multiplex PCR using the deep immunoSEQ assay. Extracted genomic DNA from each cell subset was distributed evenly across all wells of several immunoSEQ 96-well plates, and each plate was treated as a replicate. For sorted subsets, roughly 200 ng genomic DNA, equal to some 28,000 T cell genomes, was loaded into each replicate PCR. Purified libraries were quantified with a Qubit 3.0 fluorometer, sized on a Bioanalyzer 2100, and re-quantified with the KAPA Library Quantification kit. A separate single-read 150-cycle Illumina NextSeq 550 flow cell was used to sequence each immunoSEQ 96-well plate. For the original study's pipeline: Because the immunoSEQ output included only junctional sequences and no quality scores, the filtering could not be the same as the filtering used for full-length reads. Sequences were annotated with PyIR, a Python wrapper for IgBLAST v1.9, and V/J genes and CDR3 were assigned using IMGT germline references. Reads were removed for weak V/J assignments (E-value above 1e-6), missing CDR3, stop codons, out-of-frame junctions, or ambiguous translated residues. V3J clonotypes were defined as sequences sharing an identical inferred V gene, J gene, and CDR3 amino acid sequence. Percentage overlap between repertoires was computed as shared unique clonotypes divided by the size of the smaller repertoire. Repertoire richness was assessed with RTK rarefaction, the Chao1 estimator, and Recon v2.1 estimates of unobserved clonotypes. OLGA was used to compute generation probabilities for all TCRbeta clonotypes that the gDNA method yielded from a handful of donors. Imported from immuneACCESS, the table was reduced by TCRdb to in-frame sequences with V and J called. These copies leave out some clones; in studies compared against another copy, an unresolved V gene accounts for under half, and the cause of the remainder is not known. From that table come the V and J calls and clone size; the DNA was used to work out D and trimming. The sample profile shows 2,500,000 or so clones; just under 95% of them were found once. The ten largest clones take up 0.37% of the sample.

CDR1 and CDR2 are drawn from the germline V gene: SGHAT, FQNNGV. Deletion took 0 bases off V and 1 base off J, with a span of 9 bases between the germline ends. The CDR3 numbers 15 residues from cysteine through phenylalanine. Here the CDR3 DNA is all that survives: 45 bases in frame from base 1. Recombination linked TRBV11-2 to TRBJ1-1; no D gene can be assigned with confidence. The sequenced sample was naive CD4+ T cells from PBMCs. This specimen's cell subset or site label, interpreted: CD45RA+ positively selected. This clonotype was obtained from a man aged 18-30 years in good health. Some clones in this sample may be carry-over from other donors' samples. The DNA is TGTGCCAGCAGCTTAGATATGTCCGCGAACACTGAAGCTTTCTTT. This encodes CASSLDMSANTEAFF. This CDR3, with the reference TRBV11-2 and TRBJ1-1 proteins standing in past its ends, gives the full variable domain EAGVAQSPRYKIIEKRQSVAFWCNPISGHATLYWYQQILGQGPKLLIQFQNNGVVDDSQLPKDRFSAERLKGVDSTLKIQPAKLEDSAVYLCASSLDMSANTEAFFGQGTRLTVV.